The 21 T cell receptor beta chains reported below all come from one sample, sequenced in a study of Ad26.COV2.S vaccination and SARS-CoV-2 variants. Generated by immunoSEQ multiplex PCR, the TCRdb table keeps only in-frame clones and is missing some. The table shows 380,000 or so clones, with around 88% occurring only once. Treatment defined: about 20 received Ad26.COV2.S at low or high dose, single or two shots; about 5 received placebo; per-sample allocation not given. Sampling happened 63 days after the first vaccine or placebo injection. The sequenced sample was peripheral blood, obtained in a trial of Ad26.COV2.S vaccine versus placebo. The receptors derive from a person between 18 and 59 years old who received the Ad26.COV2.S COVID-19 vaccine or a placebo.

The V and J genes are TRBV4-3 and TRBJ1-6, with D perhaps TRBD1 (5 bases). This CDR3 is built from 15 residues. Trimming stripped 4 bases from V and 4 bases from J, with 11 bases between. Germline values: CDR1 LGHNA, CDR2 YSLEER. This CDR3 is CASSPATAYNSPLHF. The CDR3 DNA follows: TGCGCCAGCAGCCCTGCGACAGCTTATAATTCACCCCTCCACTTT.

The chain employs TRBV5-1 and TRBJ2-7; TRBD2 might be the D (5 bases). The CDR3 covers 15 residues. Deletions cut 4 bases from V and 1 base from J, with 15 bases between. In germline, CDR1 is SGHRS, CDR2 YFSETQ. This chain's CDR3 is CASSPGPEESYEQYF. The CDR3 DNA sequence: TGCGCCAGCAGCCCCGGCCCGGAGGAGTCCTACGAGCAGTACTTC. The full variable domain, with the rest looked up from reference TRBV5-1 and TRBJ2-7, is KAGVTQTPRYLIKTRGQQVTLSCSPISGHRSVSWYQQTPGQGLQFLFEYFSETQRNKGNFPGRFSGRQFSNSRSEMNVSTLELGDSALYLCASSPGPEESYEQYFGPGTRLTVT.

The chain recombines TRBV11-2 with TRBJ2-2; D ambiguous. Trimming took off 1 base at V and 1 base at J, with 1 base between the two ends. Germline assignment: CDR1 SGHAT and CDR2 FQNNGV. There are 13 residues in the CDR3. The CDR3 sequence: CASSLVNTGELFF. The CDR3 nucleotides read TGTGCCAGCAGCTTAGTGAACACCGGGGAGCTGTTTTTT. The entire variable domain, with the rest obtained from reference TRBV11-2 and TRBJ2-2, is as follows: EAGVAQSPRYKIIEKRQSVAFWCNPISGHATLYWYQQILGQGPKLLIQFQNNGVVDDSQLPKDRFSAERLKGVDSTLKIQPAKLEDSAVYLCASSLVNTGELFFGEGSRLTVL.

The gene calls are TRBV19 and TRBJ2-3; 7 bases line up with TRBD1. The CDR3 covers 16 residues. The germline CDR1 and CDR2 sequences are LNHDA and SQIVND (reference sequence). With V trimmed by 1 base and J by 1 base, 5 bases remained unmatched. The CDR3 here is CASSIVGQGGTDTQYF. The CDR3 nucleotides read TGTGCCAGTAGTATAGTCGGGCAGGGGGGCACAGATACGCAGTATTTT.

The chain links TRBV7-9 to TRBJ2-2; TRBD1 or TRBD2 may be the D gene (5 bases each). Germline lookup yields CDR1 SEHNR and CDR2 FQNEAQ (reference sequence). The CDR3 spans 19 residues. Trimming removed 1 base at V and 0 bases at J, with 18 bases between. CDR3 DNA sequence: TGTGCCAGCAGCTTAGTAGCGATTTCAGGGCCGGCGAACACCGGGGAGCTGTTTTTT. Its protein product is CASSLVAISGPANTGELFF.

The table lists this clone with a count of one. This chain joins TRBV5-1 and TRBJ2-1, with 12 bases fitting TRBD2. This CDR3 is 16 amino acids long. V shed 4 bases, J shed 8 bases, and the junction held 10 bases outside the gene matches. Germline V gene lookup returns CDR1 SGHRS and CDR2 YFSETQ. The CDR3 here is CASSILAGGISDEQFF. Written as DNA, the CDR3 is TGCGCCAGCAGCATACTAGCGGGAGGTATTAGCGATGAGCAGTTCTTC.

This chain links TRBV9 with TRBJ1-2, with D tentatively TRBD1 (6 bases). The CDR3 has 16 amino acids. In germline, CDR1 is SGDLS, CDR2 YYNGEE. V lost 3 bases to trimming and J lost 0 bases, with 15 bases between them. The CDR3 coding sequence is TGTGCCAGCAGCGCCGGCCGAGGGGGGACTAACTATGGCTACACCTTC. Residues: CASSAGRGGTNYGYTF.

On this clone: In the same sample, other DNA sequences code for this CDR3. CDR3 region: CASSYSGGTNEKLFF. In DNA form, the CDR3 reads TGTGCCAGCAGTTACTCAGGGGGCACTAATGAAAAACTGTTTTTT. This chain links TRBV6-5 with TRBJ1-4, with 7 bases matching TRBD1. CDR3 size: 15 residues. V shed 0 bases and J 2 bases; nucleotides not matched to a gene: 0. CDR1 and CDR2 (germline): MNHEY, SVGAGI.

The rearrangement uses TRBV29-1 and TRBJ2-7; TRBD1 is a possible D gene (6 bases). Between the trimmed V and J ends, which lost 0 bases and 0 bases, there was a span of 12 bases. This CDR3 comprises 15 residues. Germline values: CDR1 SQVTM, CDR2 ANQGSEA. CDR3 sequence reads: CSVEDRQGNSYEQYF. The DNA of the CDR3 is TGCAGCGTTGAAGATAGGCAGGGGAACTCCTACGAGCAGTACTTC.

This clone was seen a handful of times. The chain recombines TRBV15 with TRBJ2-1; 7 bases are a match to TRBD2. Germline CDR1 reads LNHNV; CDR2 reads YYDKDF (reference sequence). V gave up 6 bases and J gave up 5 bases; unmatched junction bases: 10. The CDR3 runs 15 residues. The CDR3 DNA reads as TGTGCCACCAGGGGAGCGGGACCCTTAAACAATGAGCAGTTCTTC. Its protein product is CATRGAGPLNNEQFF.

The V gene is TRBV3-1 (or the pseudogene TRBV3-2), the J gene TRBJ1-6, with a possible D match to TRBD1 (5 bases). The CDR3 covers 14 residues. Trimming stripped 4 bases from V and 7 bases from J, with 11 bases between. CDR1 is LGHDT, CDR2 YNNKEL, per germline (reference sequence). This CDR3 reads CASSPTAGNSPLHF. The CDR3 region has the DNA TGTGCCAGCAGCCCGACAGCAGGAAATTCACCCCTCCACTTT.

The genes are TRBV6-5 and TRBJ2-6, with D uncertain. This CDR3 has 16 amino acids. The V gene's germline CDR1 is MNHEY and CDR2 SVGAGI. Trimming stripped 2 bases from V and 1 base from J, with 9 bases between. Written as DNA, the CDR3 is TGTGCCAGCAGTTACGGGATACTGTCTGGGGCCAACGTCCTGACTTTC. Residues: CASSYGILSGANVLTF.

The chain uses TRBV3-1 (or the pseudogene TRBV3-2) and TRBJ1-1; possible D gene TRBD1, 6 bases. Germline assignment: CDR1 LGHDT and CDR2 YNNKEL (reference sequence). V was trimmed by 1 base and J by 3 bases, leaving 18 bases between them. CDR3 size: 17 residues. The DNA of the CDR3 is TGTGCCAGCAGCCAAGTGGGGAGGGGGGTATGGGACACTGAAGCTTTCTTT. This gives the protein CASSQVGRGVWDTEAFF.

In its sample, this clone was seen once. The chain carries TRBV12-3 or TRBV12-4 and TRBJ2-3; 7 bases line up with TRBD1. CDR3 length equals 13 residues. The trim removed 5 bases at V and 5 bases at J, leaving 4 bases unmatched. The CDR3 bases are TGTGCCAGCAGTATATACAGGGGAGATACGCAGTATTTT. Its translation: CASSIYRGDTQYF.

V is TRBV6-1 and J is TRBJ1-6; TRBD1 might be the D (6 bases). The CDR3 is 14 residues long. Germline CDR1 is MNHNS and CDR2 is SASEGT. The V and J ends lost 1 base and 7 bases respectively, with 8 bases between them. In DNA form, the CDR3 reads TGTGCCAGCAGTGAAGGAGACAGGAATTCACCCCTCCACTTT. Amino acid sequence: CASSEGDRNSPLHF.

This sequence joins TRBV7-9 and TRBJ1-1; D is uncertain. Germline assignment: CDR1 SEHNR and CDR2 FQNEAQ (reference sequence). This CDR3 has 15 residues. The V end lost 2 bases, the J end lost 1 base, and 11 bases lay between the germline ends. The CDR3 reads CASSLLTAGNTEAFF. The DNA for the CDR3 is TGTGCCAGCAGCTTACTTACAGCCGGGAACACTGAAGCTTTCTTT.

The V call is TRBV4-3, the J call TRBJ1-5, with D unresolved. CDR1 is LGHNA, CDR2 YSLEER, per germline. The CDR3 consists of 16 residues. The V gene lost 0 bases and the J gene lost 0 bases, with 9 bases spanning the gap. The CDR3 loop is CASSQDPDPSNQPQHF. The CDR3 nucleotides are TGCGCCAGCAGCCAAGACCCGGACCCTAGCAATCAGCCCCAGCATTTT.

This rearrangement joins TRBV30 to TRBJ2-6, with 7 bases that match TRBD1. This CDR3 spans 15 amino acids. With V trimmed by 3 bases and J by 0 bases, 2 bases remained unmatched. Germline CDR1 is GTSNPN and CDR2 is SVGIG (reference sequence). CDR3 coding DNA: TGTGCCTGGAGGGGACAGACCTCTGGGGCCAACGTCCTGACTTTC. Its protein is CAWRGQTSGANVLTF.

Regarding this clone: The identical CDR3 is also encoded by other nucleotide sequences in the sample. The chain combines TRBV5-1 with TRBJ2-5; D is perhaps TRBD1 (5 bases). V was pared by 4 bases and J by 2 bases, with 9 bases between. CDR3 length: 13 residues. Germline assignment: CDR1 SGHRS and CDR2 YFSETQ. CDR3 DNA sequence: TGCGCCAGCAGCCTGGACATACAAGAGACCCAGTACTTC. Translating it yields CASSLDIQETQYF.

The chain couples TRBV6-6 to TRBJ2-5; D perhaps matches TRBD1 (6 bases). The CDR3 sequence is 13 residues long. Trimming took off 6 bases at V and 5 bases at J, with 13 bases between the two ends. Per germline, CDR1 MNHNY and CDR2 SVGAGI (reference sequence). The CDR3 nucleotides read TGTGCCAGCAGGTCACAGGGTGAGGAGACCCAGTACTTC. This codes for CASRSQGEETQYF.

The rearrangement joins TRBV19 to TRBJ2-1, with TRBD2 matching over 9 bases. The CDR3 extends over 14 amino acids. Trimming removed 5 bases from V and 7 bases from J; junction bases left unmatched: 6. CDR1 LNHDA and CDR2 SQIVND come from the germline V gene (reference sequence). CDR3 DNA: TGTGCCAGTAGTCTGGCTAGCGGGGCGAATGAGCAGTTCTTC. Translating it yields CASSLASGANEQFF.